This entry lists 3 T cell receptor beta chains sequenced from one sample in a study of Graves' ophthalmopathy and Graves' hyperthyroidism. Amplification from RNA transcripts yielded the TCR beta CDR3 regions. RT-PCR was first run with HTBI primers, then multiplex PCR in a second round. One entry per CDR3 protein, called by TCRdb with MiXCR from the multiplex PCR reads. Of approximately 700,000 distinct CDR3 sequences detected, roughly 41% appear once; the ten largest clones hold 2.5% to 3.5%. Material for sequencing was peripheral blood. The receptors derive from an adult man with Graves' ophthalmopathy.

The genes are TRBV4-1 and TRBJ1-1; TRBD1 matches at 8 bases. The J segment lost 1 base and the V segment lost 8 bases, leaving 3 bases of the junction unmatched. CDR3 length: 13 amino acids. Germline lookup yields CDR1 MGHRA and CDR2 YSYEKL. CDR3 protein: CASGTGGNTEAFF. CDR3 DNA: TGCGCCAGCGGTACAGGGGGGAACACTGAAGCTTTCTTT.

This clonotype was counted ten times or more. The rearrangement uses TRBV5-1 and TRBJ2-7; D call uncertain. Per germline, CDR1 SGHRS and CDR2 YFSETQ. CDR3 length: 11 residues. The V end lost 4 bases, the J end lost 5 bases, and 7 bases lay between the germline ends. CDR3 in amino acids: CASSSQHEQYF. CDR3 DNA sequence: TGCGCCAGCAGCAGCCAACACGAGCAGTACTTC.

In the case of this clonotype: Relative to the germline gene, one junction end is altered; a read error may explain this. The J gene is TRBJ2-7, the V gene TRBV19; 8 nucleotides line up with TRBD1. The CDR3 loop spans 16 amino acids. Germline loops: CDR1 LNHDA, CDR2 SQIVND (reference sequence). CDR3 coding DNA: TGTGCCAGTAGTCTTAGGCCCTCGGACAGGGCCTACGGGCAGTACTTC. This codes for CASSLRPSDRAYGQYF.